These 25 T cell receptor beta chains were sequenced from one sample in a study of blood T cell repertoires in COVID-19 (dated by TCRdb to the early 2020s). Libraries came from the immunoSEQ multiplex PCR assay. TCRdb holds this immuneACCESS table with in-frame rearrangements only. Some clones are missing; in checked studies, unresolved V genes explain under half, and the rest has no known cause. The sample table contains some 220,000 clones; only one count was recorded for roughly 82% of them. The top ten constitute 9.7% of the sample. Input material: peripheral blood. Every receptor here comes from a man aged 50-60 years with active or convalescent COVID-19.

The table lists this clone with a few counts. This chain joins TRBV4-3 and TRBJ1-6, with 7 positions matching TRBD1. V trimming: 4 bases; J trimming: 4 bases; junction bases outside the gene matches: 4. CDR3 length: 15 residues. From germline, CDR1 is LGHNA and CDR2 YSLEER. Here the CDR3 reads CASSPDRFYNSPLHF. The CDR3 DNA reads TGCGCCAGCAGCCCGGACAGGTTTTATAATTCACCCCTCCACTTT.

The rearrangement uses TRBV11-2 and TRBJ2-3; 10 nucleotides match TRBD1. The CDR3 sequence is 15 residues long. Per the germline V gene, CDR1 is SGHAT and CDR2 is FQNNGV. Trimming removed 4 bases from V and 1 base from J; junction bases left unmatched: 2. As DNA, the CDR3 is TGTGCCAGCAGCTCCGGGACAGGGGGCACAGATACGCAGTATTTT. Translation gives CASSSGTGGTDTQYF.

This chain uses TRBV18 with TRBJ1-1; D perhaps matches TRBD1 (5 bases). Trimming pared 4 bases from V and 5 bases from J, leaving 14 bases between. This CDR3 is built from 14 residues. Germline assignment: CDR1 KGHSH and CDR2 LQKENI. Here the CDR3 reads CASSQGGAGTEAFF. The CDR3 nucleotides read TGTGCCAGCTCACAGGGAGGGGCGGGGACTGAAGCTTTCTTT.

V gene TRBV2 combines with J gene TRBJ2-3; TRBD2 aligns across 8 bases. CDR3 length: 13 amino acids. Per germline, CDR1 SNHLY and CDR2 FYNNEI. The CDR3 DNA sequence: TGTGCGACGCGGGGGGATGACACAGATACGCAGTATTTT. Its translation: CATRGDDTDTQYF.

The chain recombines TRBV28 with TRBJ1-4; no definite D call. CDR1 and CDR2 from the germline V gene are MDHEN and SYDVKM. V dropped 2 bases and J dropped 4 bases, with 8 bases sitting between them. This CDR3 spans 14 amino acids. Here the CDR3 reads CASSLGGSNEKLFF. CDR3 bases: TGTGCCAGCAGTTTAGGTGGGAGTAATGAAAAACTGTTTTTT. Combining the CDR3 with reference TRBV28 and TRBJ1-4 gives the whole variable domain DVKVTQSSRYLVKRTGEKVFLECVQDMDHENMFWYRQDPGLGLRLIYFSYDVKMKEKGDIPEGYSVSREKKERFSLILESASTNQTSMYLCASSLGGSNEKLFFGSGTQLSVL.

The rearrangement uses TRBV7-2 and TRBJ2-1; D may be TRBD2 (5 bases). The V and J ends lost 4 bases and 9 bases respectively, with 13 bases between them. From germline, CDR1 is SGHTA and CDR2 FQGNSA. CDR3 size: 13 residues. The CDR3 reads CASSSRGRGEQFF. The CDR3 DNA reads TGTGCCAGCAGCTCGCGAGGGAGAGGTGAGCAGTTCTTC.

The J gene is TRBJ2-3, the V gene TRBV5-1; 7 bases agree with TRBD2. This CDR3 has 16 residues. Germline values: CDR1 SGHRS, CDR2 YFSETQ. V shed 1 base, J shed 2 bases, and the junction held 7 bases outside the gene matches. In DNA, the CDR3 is TGCGCCAGCAGCTTGTTCGGCGGGGGATCCACAGATACGCAGTATTTT. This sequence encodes CASSLFGGGSTDTQYF.

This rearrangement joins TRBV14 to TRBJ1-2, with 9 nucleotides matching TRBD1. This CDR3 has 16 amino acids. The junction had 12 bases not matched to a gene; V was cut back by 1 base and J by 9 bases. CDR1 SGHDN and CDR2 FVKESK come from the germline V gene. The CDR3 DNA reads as TGTGCCAGCAGCCAAGCTTCATGGGGACAGGGTTTACGCTACACCTTC. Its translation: CASSQASWGQGLRYTF.

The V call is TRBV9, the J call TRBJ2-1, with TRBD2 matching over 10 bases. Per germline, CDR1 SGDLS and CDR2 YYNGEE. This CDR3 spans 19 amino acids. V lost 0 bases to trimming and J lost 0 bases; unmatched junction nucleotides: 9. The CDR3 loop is CASSVGVSGRLSSYNEQFF. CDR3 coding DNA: TGTGCCAGCAGCGTAGGGGTTAGCGGGAGGCTGAGCTCCTACAATGAGCAGTTCTTC.

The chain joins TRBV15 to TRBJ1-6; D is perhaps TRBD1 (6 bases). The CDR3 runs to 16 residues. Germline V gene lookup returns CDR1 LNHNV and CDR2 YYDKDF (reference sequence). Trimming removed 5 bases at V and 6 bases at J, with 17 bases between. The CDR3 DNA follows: TGTGCCACCAGCCCCTTCGGACAGAACACTAATTCACCCCTCCACTTT. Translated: CATSPFGQNTNSPLHF.

The CDR3: CASSQIDRETTEAFF. CDR3 coding DNA: TGCGCCAGCAGCCAGATTGACAGGGAAACCACTGAAGCTTTCTTT. The V and J genes are TRBV4-1 and TRBJ1-1, with TRBD1 matching 7 bases. V shed 3 bases and J 4 bases; nucleotides not matched to a gene: 8. Germline CDR1 MGHRA, CDR2 YSYEKL. This CDR3 is built from 15 residues.

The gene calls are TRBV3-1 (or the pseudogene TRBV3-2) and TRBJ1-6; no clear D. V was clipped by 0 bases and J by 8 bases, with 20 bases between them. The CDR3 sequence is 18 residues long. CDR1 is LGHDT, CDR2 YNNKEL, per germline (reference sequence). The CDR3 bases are TGTGCCAGCAGCCAAGATTTTGTAGGCGCCCTCGAGGATTCACCCCTCCACTTT. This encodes CASSQDFVGALEDSPLHF.

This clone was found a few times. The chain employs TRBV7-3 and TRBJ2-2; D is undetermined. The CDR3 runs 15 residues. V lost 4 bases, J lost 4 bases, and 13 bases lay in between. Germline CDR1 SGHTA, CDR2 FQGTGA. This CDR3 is CASSSASSGTGELFF. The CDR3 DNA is TGTGCCAGCAGCTCTGCTTCTAGTGGCACCGGGGAGCTGTTTTTT. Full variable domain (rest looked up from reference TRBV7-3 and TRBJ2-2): GAGVSQTPSNKVTEKGKYVELRCDPISGHTALYWYRQSLGQGPEFLIYFQGTGAADDSGLPNDRFFAVRPEGSVSTLKIQRTERGDSAVYLCASSSASSGTGELFFGEGSRLTVL.

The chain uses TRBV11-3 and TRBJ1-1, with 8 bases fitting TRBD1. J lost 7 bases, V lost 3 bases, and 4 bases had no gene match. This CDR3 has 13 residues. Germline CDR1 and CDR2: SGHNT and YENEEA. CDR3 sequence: CASSFGQGNEAFF. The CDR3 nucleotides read TGTGCCAGCAGCTTTGGACAGGGAAATGAAGCTTTCTTT.

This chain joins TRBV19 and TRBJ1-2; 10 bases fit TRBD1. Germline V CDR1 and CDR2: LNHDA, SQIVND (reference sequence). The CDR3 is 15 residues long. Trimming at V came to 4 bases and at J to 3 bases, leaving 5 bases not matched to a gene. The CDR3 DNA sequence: TGTGCCAGTAGTAAACGACAGGGGGCGGACTATGGCTACACCTTC. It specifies CASSKRQGADYGYTF.

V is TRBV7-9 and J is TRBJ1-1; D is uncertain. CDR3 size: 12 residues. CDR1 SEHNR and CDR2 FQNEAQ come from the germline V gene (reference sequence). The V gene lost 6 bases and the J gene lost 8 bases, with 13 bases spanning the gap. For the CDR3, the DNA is TGTGCCAGCAGATCCACGCTACCCGAAGCTTTCTTT. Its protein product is CASRSTLPEAFF.

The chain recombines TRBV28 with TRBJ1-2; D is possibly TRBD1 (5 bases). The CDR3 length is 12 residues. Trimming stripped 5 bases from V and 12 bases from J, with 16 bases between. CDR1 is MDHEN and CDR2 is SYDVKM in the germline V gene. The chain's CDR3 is CASSLSKGVNTF. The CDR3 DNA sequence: TGTGCCAGCAGTCTATCCAAAGGGGTAAACACCTTC.

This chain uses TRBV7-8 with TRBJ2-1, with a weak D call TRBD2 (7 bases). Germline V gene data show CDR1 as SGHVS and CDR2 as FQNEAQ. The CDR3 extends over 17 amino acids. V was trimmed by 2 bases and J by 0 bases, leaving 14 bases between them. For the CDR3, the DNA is TGTGCCAGCAGCTTAAAACAGGGAGGGGACTCCTACAATGAGCAGTTCTTC. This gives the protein CASSLKQGGDSYNEQFF.

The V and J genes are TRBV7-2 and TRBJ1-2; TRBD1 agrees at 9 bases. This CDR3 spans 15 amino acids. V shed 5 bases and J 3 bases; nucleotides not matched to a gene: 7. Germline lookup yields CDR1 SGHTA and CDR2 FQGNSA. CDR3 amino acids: CASSPRTGADYGYTF. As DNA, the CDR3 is TGTGCCAGCAGCCCAAGGACAGGGGCCGACTATGGCTACACCTTC.

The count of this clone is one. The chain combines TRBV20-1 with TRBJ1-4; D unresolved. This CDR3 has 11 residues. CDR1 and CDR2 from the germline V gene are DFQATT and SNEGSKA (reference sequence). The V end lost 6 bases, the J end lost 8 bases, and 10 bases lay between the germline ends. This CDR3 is CSARSGEKLFF. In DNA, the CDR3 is TGCAGTGCCCGGAGTGGGGAAAAACTGTTTTTT.

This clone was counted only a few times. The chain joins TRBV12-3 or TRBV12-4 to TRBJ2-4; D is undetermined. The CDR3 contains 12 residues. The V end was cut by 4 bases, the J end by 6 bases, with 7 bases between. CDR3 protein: CASSYGGNIQYF. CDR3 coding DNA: TGTGCCAGCAGTTACGGCGGAAACATTCAGTACTTC.

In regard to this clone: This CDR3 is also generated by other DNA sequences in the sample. The CDR3 DNA follows: TGTGCCAGCGGGCGAACAGGGGGGACCGGGGAGCTGTTTTTT. It yields the protein CASGRTGGTGELFF. The chain couples TRBV27 to TRBJ2-2; TRBD1 matches at 8 bases. V lost 8 bases, J lost 5 bases, and 7 bases stayed unmatched. This CDR3 comprises 14 residues. Germline V lookup: CDR1 MNHEY, CDR2 SMNVEV (reference sequence).

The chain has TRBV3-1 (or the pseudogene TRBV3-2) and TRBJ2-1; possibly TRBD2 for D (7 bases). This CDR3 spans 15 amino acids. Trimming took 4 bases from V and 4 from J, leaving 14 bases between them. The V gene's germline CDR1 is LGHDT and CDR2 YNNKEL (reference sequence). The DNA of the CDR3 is TGTGCCAGCAGCCCGGAGGGGGGGGGTTACAATGAGCAGTTCTTC. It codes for CASSPEGGGYNEQFF.

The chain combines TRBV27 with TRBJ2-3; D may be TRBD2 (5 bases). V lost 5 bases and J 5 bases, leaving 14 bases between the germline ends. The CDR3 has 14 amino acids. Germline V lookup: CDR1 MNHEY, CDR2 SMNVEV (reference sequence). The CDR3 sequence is CASSTDGIRDTQYF. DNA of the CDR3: TGTGCCAGCAGTACTGACGGGATTCGAGATACGCAGTATTTT.

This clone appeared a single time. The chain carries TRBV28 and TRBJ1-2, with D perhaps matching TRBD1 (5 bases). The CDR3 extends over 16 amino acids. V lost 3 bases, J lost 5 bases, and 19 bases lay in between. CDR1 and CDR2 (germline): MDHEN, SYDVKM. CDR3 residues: CASSLFRARGGYGYTF. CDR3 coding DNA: TGTGCCAGCAGTTTGTTCAGAGCAAGGGGAGGGTATGGCTACACCTTC.